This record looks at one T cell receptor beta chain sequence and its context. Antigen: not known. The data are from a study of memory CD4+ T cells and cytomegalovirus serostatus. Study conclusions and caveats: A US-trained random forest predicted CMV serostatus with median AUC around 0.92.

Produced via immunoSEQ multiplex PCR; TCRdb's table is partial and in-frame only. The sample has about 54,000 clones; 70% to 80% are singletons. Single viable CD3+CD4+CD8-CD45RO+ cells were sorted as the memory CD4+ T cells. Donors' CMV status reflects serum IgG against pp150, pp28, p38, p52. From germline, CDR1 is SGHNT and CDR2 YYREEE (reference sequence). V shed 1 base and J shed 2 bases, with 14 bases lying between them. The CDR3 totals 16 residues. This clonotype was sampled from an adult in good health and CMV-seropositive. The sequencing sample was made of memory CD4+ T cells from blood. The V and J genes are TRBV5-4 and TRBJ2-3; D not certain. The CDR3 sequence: CASSLRARVTTDTQYF. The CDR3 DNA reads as TGTGCCAGCAGCTTGCGAGCCCGAGTTACCACAGATACGCAGTATTTT. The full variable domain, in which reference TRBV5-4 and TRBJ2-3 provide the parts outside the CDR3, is ETGVTQSPTHLIKTRGQQVTLRCSSQSGHNTVSWYQQALGQGPQFIFQYYREEENGRGNFPPRFSGLQFPNYSSELNVNALELDDSALYLCASSLRARVTTDTQYFGPGTRLTVL.